A selection of T cell receptor beta chains follows, all from one sample in a study of blood T cell repertoires in COVID-19. TCRdb's copy holds only in-frame clones and misses some; the assay was immunoSEQ multiplex PCR. Among tens of thousands of clones listed, 80% were seen once. The sample taken for sequencing was peripheral blood. These receptors were collected from a man aged 30 to 39 with COVID-19, enrolled during active disease. CDR3s include the opening cysteine and the closing phenylalanine or tryptophan. Fields, in order: CDR3 length, J gene, D gene, clone size, V gene, CDR3 protein, CDR3 DNA. D genes are given only for firm matches. Some rows mark clone size as missing; the rest say once, few, many or name a class of expanded clone.

12	TRBJ1-1	-	few	TRBV9	CASSVEGTEAFF	TGTGCCAGCAGCGTAGAGGGGACTGAAGCTTTCTTT
15	TRBJ1-5	-	-	TRBV2	CASSSRRNSNQPQHF	TGTGCCAGCAGTAGTCGGCGGAATAGCAATCAGCCCCAGCATTTT
16	TRBJ2-3	TRBD1	-	TRBV7-9	CASSSRDRGRTDTQYF	TGTGCCAGCAGCTCTAGGGACAGGGGGAGGACAGATACGCAGTATTTT
13	TRBJ2-1	TRBD2	-	TRBV7-8	CASSLAGGHEQFF	TGTGCCAGCAGCTTGGCGGGGGGGCATGAGCAGTTCTTC
13	TRBJ2-7	-	-	TRBV5-6	CASSRRDTYEQYF	TGTGCCAGCAGCCGCCGGGACACCTACGAGCAGTACTTC
14	TRBJ2-5	TRBD2	-	TRBV18	CASSPTGGGETQYF	TGTGCCAGCTCCCCGACTGGCGGGGGGGAGACCCAGTACTTC
16	TRBJ2-3	TRBD1	-	TRBV5-6	CASSLSRRTGTDTQYF	TGTGCCAGCAGCTTAAGTCGGCGGACAGGGACAGATACGCAGTATTTT
15	TRBJ1-1	-	-	TRBV10-3	CAISEGSGYYTEAFF	TGTGCCATCAGTGAGGGCTCAGGGTATTATACTGAAGCTTTCTTT
13	TRBJ1-2	-	-	TRBV3-1/TRBV3-2	CASNLQGNYGYTF	TGTGCCAGCAATCTACAGGGTAACTATGGCTACACCTTC
10	TRBJ1-6	-	-	TRBV29-1	CSGANSPLHF	TGCAGCGGAGCAAATTCACCCCTCCACTTT
16	TRBJ1-1	TRBD1	-	TRBV11-3	CASSASGQGPAGEAFF	TGTGCCAGCAGCGCTTCTGGACAGGGCCCGGCAGGAGAAGCTTTCTTT
15	TRBJ2-5	-	few	TRBV5-6	CASSTTTAAQETQYF	TGTGCCAGCAGCACTACGACAGCAGCACAAGAGACCCAGTACTTC
17	TRBJ1-5	-	once	TRBV27	CASTPHWGVDSNQPQHF	TGTGCCAGCACCCCCCATTGGGGGGTTGATAGCAATCAGCCCCAGCATTTT
17	TRBJ2-2	-	-	TRBV5-3	CARSSRTGLANTGELFF	TGTGCCAGAAGCTCGCGAACAGGCCTTGCGAACACCGGGGAGCTGTTTTTT
14	TRBJ1-1	-	-	TRBV4-1	CASSLRTTSSVAFF	TGCGCCAGCAGCCTTCGGACAACCTCCTCGGTCGCTTTCTTT
14	TRBJ2-7	TRBD1	-	TRBV5-1	CASSPGQGPYEQYF	TGCGCCAGCAGCCCAGGACAGGGGCCCTACGAGCAGTACTTC
18	TRBJ2-1	TRBD2	-	TRBV14	CASSQALAGIVDYNEQFF	TGTGCCAGCAGCCAAGCCCTAGCGGGAATCGTGGACTACAATGAGCAGTTCTTC
19	TRBJ2-3	TRBD2	-	TRBV29-1	CSVEDLRLAGMSGTDTQYF	TGCAGCGTTGAAGATCTCCGACTAGCGGGGATGTCTGGCACAGATACGCAGTATTTT
14	TRBJ2-1	-	once	TRBV9	CASSASGSYNEQFF	TGTGCCAGCAGCGCCTCGGGGAGTTACAATGAGCAGTTCTTC
15	TRBJ2-7	TRBD2	-	TRBV10-3	CAISTTSGVSYEQYF	TGTGCCATCAGTACCACTAGCGGGGTTTCCTACGAGCAGTACTTC
15	TRBJ2-7	TRBD2	-	TRBV2	CASSEASGVSYEQYF	TGTGCCAGCAGTGAAGCTAGCGGGGTTTCCTACGAGCAGTACTTC
14	TRBJ2-5	-	-	TRBV11-3	CASSPRGGPETQYF	TGTGCCAGCAGCCCTAGAGGGGGTCCGGAGACCCAGTACTTC
14	TRBJ1-1	-	-	TRBV9	CASSAETLNTEAFF	TGTGCCAGCAGCGCGGAGACGTTGAACACTGAAGCTTTCTTT
14	TRBJ2-1	-	-	TRBV6-6	CASTGVAGLSEQFF	TGTGCCAGTACAGGGGTAGCGGGATTATCTGAGCAGTTCTTC
15	TRBJ1-3	-	few	TRBV15	CATSRDRVIGNTIYF	TGTGCCACCAGCAGAGACAGGGTCATCGGAAACACCATATATTTT
20	TRBJ1-5	-	-	TRBV19	CASSYPRNRDLADSNQPQHF	TGTGCCAGTAGTTACCCGAGGAACAGGGATCTAGCGGATAGCAATCAGCCCCAGCATTTT
13	TRBJ2-7	TRBD1	-	TRBV9	CASSWTGSGEQYF	TGTGCCAGCAGCTGGACAGGGTCTGGCGAGCAGTACTTC
19	TRBJ2-1	TRBD1	-	TRBV4-3	CASSQARTGFGKRANEQFF	TGCGCCAGCAGCCAGGCTAGGACAGGGTTCGGTAAGCGGGCAAATGAGCAGTTCTTC
15	TRBJ2-2	TRBD1	-	TRBV6-5	CASSYGTGWTGELFF	TGTGCCAGCAGTTACGGGACAGGGTGGACCGGGGAGCTGTTTTTT
13	TRBJ1-2	TRBD1	-	TRBV27	CASSLTGNYGYTF	TGTGCCAGCAGTTTGACAGGGAACTATGGCTACACCTTC
16	TRBJ1-2	TRBD1	-	TRBV4-3	CASSQDRDRGNYGYTF	TGCGCCAGCAGCCAGGACCGGGACAGGGGAAACTATGGCTACACCTTC
15	TRBJ2-1	TRBD2	-	TRBV19	CASSSGLAGVNEQFF	TGTGCCAGTAGCTCCGGACTAGCGGGGGTCAATGAGCAGTTCTTC
16	TRBJ1-2	TRBD1	-	TRBV29-1	CSVDPQTGPRQDGYTF	TGCAGCGTTGACCCTCAGACAGGGCCCAGGCAAGACGGCTACACCTTC
17	TRBJ2-1	TRBD1	-	TRBV4-1	CASSQPTGQWDYNEQFF	TGCGCCAGCAGCCAACCTACGGGACAGTGGGATTACAATGAGCAGTTCTTC
14	TRBJ1-5	TRBD1	-	TRBV7-9	CASSRGTANQPQHF	TGTGCCAGCAGCCGCGGGACAGCCAATCAGCCCCAGCATTTT
15	TRBJ2-7	-	few	TRBV4-2	CASSQASGLGYEQYF	TGTGCCAGCAGCCAAGCCTCGGGGTTGGGCTACGAGCAGTACTTC
16	TRBJ2-1	TRBD2	-	TRBV7-2	CASTLLAGGAYNEQFF	TGTGCCAGCACCCTTCTAGCGGGGGGGGCCTACAATGAGCAGTTCTTC
19	TRBJ2-6	TRBD2	-	TRBV19	CASSIDWLAGRPGANVLTF	TGTGCCAGTAGTATAGATTGGCTAGCGGGTAGGCCTGGGGCCAACGTCCTGACTTTC
17	TRBJ1-5	TRBD1	-	TRBV19	CASSIVDRDQLNQPQHF	TGTGCCAGTAGTATAGTTGACAGGGACCAACTAAATCAGCCCCAGCATTTT
21	TRBJ2-1	TRBD2	-	TRBV4-1	CASRLGIGLAGARSSYNEQFF	TGCGCCAGCAGGTTAGGGATAGGACTAGCGGGCGCCAGGAGCTCCTACAATGAGCAGTTCTTC
14	TRBJ1-2	-	once	TRBV14	CASSIQGSFYGYTF	TGTGCCAGCAGCATACAGGGCTCCTTCTATGGCTACACCTTC
12	TRBJ1-1	-	-	TRBV11-2	CASSLDQGKAFF	TGTGCCAGCAGCTTAGACCAGGGTAAAGCTTTCTTT
16	TRBJ2-3	TRBD1	-	TRBV5-1	CASSTGQEISTDTQYF	TGCGCCAGCAGCACAGGACAGGAGATATCAACAGATACGCAGTATTTT
14	TRBJ2-1	TRBD2	-	TRBV19	CASRLAGIYNEQFF	TGTGCCAGCAGACTAGCGGGAATCTACAATGAGCAGTTCTTC
16	TRBJ2-1	-	-	TRBV7-2	CASSPQRALSYNEQFF	TGTGCCAGCAGCCCCCAGAGGGCCCTGTCCTACAATGAGCAGTTCTTC
12	TRBJ2-7	TRBD1	once	TRBV19	CASRQGAGEQYF	TGTGCCAGTAGGCAGGGGGCGGGCGAGCAGTACTTC
19	TRBJ2-3	-	-	TRBV18	CASSRPGPRGATYSDTQYF	TGTGCCAGCTCACGTCCAGGCCCCCGGGGAGCCACTTACTCAGATACGCAGTATTTT
15	TRBJ2-3	-	-	TRBV11-2	CASSLFQWPEDTQYF	TGTGCCAGCAGCTTATTCCAATGGCCGGAGGATACGCAGTATTTT